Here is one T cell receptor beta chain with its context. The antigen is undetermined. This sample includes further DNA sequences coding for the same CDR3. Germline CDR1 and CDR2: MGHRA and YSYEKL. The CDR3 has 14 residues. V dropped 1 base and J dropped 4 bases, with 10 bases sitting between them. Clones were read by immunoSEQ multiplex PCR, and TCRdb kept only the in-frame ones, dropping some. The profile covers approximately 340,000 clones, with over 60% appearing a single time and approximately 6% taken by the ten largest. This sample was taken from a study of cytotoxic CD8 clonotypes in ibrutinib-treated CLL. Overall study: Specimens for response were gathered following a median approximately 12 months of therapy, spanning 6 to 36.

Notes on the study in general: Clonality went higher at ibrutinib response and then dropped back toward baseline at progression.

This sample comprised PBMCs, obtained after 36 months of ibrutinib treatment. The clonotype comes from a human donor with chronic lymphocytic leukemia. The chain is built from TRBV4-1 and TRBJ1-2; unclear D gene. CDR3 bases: TGCGCCAGCAGCCAAGTTCGTGGTAGCTATGGCTACACCTTC. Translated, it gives CASSQVRGSYGYTF.